The following is a T cell receptor beta chain sequence with its context. The CDR3 sequence is 11 residues long. The V and J ends lost 10 bases and 12 bases, in that order; junction bases with no gene match: 6. CDR1 MNHNY and CDR2 SVGAGI come from the germline V gene (reference sequence). Some clones are missing from TCRdb's copy, which holds only in-frame ones; the method was immunoSEQ multiplex PCR. The sample yields tens of thousands of clones, approximately 88% seen once. The data were obtained in a study of technical replicates of blood from a handful of donors. What was sequenced was PBMCs. V usage is TRBV6-6 and J usage is TRBJ2-1; 10 bases align to TRBD1. The TCR sequence derives from a human donor in good health. Some clones in this sample may be carry-over from other donors' samples. The CDR3 DNA follows: TGTGCCACGCGGACAGGGGGGACGCAGTTCTTC. It translates to CATRTGGTQFF.